This T cell receptor beta chain was observed in a study of control samples from healthy donors and cancer patients (TCRdb year 2020). The method was the immunoSEQ multiplex PCR assay. The table comes from immuneACCESS by way of TCRdb, which keeps in-frame sequences with V and J called. Part of the clones is missing from these tables; in studies checked, under half for an unresolved V gene and the rest for unknown reasons. The sample profile shows 85,000 to 100,000 clones; approximately 93% of them were found once. The ten largest clonotypes hold 8% of the sample. The CDR3 goes from the cysteine to the phenylalanine over 14 residues. The retained sequence is limited to the CDR3, 42 bases, with the frame set at the first base. Per the germline V gene, SGHTA is the CDR1 and FQGNSA is the CDR2. V was cut back by 3 bases and J by 1 base, leaving a gap of 9 bases between them. Note on this clone: Its antigen remains unidentified. No base quality values were provided; no much bigger clone lies one nucleotide off.

The chain is encoded by TRBV7-2 joined to TRBJ2-5; confidence is insufficient to name the D gene. This TCR was sampled from a man in his late teens or twenties in good health. The sequenced sample was blood. The CDR3 has the sequence CASSFGRVQETQYF. The base sequence is TGTGCCAGCAGCTTTGGCCGCGTCCAAGAGACCCAGTACTTC.